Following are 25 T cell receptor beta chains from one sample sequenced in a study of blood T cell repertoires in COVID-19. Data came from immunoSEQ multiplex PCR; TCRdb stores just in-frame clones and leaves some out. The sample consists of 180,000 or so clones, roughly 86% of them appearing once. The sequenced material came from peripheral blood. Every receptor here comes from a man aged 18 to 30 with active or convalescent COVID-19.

This CDR3 reads CASSATSGSLYEQYF. The CDR3 region has the DNA TGTGCCAGCAGCGCGACTAGCGGGAGTCTATACGAGCAGTACTTC. The V gene is TRBV9, the J gene TRBJ2-7; 12 nucleotides align to TRBD2. The CDR3 is 15 residues long. CDR1 SGDLS and CDR2 YYNGEE come from the germline V gene. V shed 3 bases, J shed 4 bases, and the junction held 5 bases outside the gene matches.

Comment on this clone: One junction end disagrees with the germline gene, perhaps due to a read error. The CDR3 DNA reads TGTGCCAGCACCCAAGGGGGCGGATATGGCTACACCTTC. This encodes CASTQGGGYGYTF. This rearrangement joins TRBV3-1 (or the pseudogene TRBV3-2) to TRBJ1-2, with 7 bases that match TRBD1. CDR3 size: 13 residues. Germline lookup yields CDR1 LGHDT and CDR2 YNNKEL (reference sequence).

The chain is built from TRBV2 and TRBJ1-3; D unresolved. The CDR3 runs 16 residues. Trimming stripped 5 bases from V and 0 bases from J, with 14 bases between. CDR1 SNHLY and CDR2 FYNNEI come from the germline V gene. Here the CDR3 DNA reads TGTGCCAGCAGTTCGGAGGCCTACCTCTCTGGAAACACCATATATTTT. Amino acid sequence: CASSSEAYLSGNTIYF. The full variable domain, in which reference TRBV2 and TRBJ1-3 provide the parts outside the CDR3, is EPEVTQTPSHQVTQMGQEVILRCVPISNHLYFYWYRQILGQKVEFLVSFYNNEISEKSEIFDDQFSVERPDGSNFTLKIRSTKLEDSAMYFCASSSEAYLSGNTIYFGEGSWLTVV.

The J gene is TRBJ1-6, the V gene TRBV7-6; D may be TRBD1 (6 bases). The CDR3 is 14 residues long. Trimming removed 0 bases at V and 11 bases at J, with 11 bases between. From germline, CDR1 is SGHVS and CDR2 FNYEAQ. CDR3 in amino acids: CASSLASGATPLHF. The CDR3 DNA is TGTGCCAGCAGCTTAGCGTCAGGGGCGACACCCCTCCACTTT.

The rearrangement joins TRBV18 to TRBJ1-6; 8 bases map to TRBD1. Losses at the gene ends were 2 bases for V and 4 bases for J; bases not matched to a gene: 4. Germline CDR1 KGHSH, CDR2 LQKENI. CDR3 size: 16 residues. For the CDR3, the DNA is TGTGCCAGCTCACCAAACAGGGGGGGATATAATTCACCCCTCCACTTT. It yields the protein CASSPNRGGYNSPLHF.

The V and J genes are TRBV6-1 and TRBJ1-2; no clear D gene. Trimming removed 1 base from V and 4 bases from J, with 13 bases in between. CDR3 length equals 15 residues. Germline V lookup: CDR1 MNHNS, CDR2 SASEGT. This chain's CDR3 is CASSEGLAASYGYTF. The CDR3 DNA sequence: TGTGCCAGCAGTGAAGGTTTAGCGGCCAGCTATGGCTACACCTTC.

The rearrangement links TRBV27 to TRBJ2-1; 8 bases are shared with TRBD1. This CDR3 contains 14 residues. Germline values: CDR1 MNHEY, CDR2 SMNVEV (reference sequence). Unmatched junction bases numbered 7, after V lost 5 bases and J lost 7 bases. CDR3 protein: CASSQGAWKNEQFF. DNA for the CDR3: TGTGCCAGCAGTCAGGGGGCCTGGAAGAATGAGCAGTTCTTC.

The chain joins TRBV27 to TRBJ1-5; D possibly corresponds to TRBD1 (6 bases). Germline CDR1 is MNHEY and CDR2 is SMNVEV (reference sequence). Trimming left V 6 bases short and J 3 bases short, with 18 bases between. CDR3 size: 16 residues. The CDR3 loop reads CASRRTGRADNQPQHF. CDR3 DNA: TGTGCCAGCAGACGCACAGGGAGGGCTGACAATCAGCCCCAGCATTTT.

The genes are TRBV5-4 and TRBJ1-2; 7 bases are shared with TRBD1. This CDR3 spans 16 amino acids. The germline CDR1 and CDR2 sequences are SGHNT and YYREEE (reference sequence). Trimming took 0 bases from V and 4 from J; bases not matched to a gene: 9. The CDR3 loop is CASSLAGQARSYGYTF. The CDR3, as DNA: TGTGCCAGCAGCTTGGCCGGACAGGCAAGATCCTATGGCTACACCTTC. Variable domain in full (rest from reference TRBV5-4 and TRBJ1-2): ETGVTQSPTHLIKTRGQQVTLRCSSQSGHNTVSWYQQALGQGPQFIFQYYREEENGRGNFPPRFSGLQFPNYSSELNVNALELDDSALYLCASSLAGQARSYGYTFGSGTRLTVV.

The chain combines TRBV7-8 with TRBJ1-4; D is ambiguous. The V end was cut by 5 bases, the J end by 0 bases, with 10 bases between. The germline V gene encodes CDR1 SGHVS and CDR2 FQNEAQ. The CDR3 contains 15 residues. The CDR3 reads CASSAHQATNEKLFF. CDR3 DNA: TGTGCCAGCAGCGCCCACCAGGCAACTAATGAAAAACTGTTTTTT. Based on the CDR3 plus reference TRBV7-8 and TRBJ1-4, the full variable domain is GAGVSQSPRYKVAKRGQDVALRCDPISGHVSLFWYQQALGQGPEFLTYFQNEAQLDKSGLPSDRFFAERPEGSVSTLKIQRTQQEDSAVYLCASSAHQATNEKLFFGSGTQLSVL.

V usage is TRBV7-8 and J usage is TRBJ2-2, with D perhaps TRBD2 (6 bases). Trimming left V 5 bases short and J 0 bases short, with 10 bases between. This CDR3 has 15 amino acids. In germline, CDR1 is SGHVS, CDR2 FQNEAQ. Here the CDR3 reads CASSRGGANTGELFF. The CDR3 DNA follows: TGTGCCAGCAGCCGAGGCGGGGCGAACACCGGGGAGCTGTTTTTT.

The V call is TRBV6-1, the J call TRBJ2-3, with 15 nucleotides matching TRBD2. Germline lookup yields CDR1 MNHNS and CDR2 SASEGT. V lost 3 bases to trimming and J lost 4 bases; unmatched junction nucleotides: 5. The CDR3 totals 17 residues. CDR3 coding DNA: TGTGCCAGCAGTGAGCGGACTAGCGGGGGGGCATCAGATACGCAGTATTTT. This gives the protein CASSERTSGGASDTQYF.

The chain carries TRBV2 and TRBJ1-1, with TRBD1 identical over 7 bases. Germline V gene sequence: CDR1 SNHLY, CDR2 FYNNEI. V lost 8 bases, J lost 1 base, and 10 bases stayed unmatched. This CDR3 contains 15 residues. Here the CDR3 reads CASPHQDRPNTEAFF. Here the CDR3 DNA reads TGTGCCAGCCCCCATCAGGACAGGCCGAACACTGAAGCTTTCTTT.

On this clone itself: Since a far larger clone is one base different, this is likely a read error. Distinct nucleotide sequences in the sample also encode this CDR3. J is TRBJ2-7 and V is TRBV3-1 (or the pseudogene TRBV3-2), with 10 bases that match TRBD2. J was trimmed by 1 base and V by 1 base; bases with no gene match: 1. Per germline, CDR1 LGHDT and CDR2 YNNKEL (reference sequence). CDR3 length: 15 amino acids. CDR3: CASSQGLAGSYEQYF. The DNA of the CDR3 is TGTGCCAGCAGCCAAGGACTAGCGGGTTCCTACGAGCAGTACTTC.

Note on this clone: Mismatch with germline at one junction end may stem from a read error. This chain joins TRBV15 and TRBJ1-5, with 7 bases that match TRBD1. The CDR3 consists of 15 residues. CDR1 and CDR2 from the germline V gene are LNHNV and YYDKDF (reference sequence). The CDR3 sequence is CATSGDREGNQPQHF. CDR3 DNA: TGTGCCACCAGCGGAGACAGGGAGGGCAATCAGCCCCAGCATTTT. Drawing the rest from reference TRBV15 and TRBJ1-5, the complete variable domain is DAMVIQNPRYQVTQFGKPVTLSCSQTLNHNVMYWYQQKSSQAPKLLFHYYDKDFNNEADTPDNFQSRRPNTSFCFLDIRSPGLGDTAMYLCATSGDREGNQPQHFGDGTRLSIL.

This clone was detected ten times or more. Written as DNA, the CDR3 is TGTGCCAGCACCCAGGACAGTTCGAACACCGGGGAGCTGTTTTTT. Protein sequence: CASTQDSSNTGELFF. V is TRBV2 and J is TRBJ2-2, with D possibly matching TRBD1 (6 bases). From germline, CDR1 is SNHLY and CDR2 FYNNEI. This CDR3 has 15 residues. Trimming removed 7 bases at V and 0 bases at J, with 12 bases between. Full variable domain (outside the CDR3, taken from reference TRBV2 and TRBJ2-2): EPEVTQTPSHQVTQMGQEVILRCVPISNHLYFYWYRQILGQKVEFLVSFYNNEISEKSEIFDDQFSVERPDGSNFTLKIRSTKLEDSAMYFCASTQDSSNTGELFFGEGSRLTVL.

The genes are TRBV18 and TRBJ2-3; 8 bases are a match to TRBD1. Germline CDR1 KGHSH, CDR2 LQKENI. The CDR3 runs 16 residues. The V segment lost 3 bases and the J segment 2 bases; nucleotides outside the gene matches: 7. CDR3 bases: TGTGCCAGCTCACCCCGACAGGGGAGGCCCACAGATACGCAGTATTTT. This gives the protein CASSPRQGRPTDTQYF. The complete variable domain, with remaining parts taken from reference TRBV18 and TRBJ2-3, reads NAGVMQNPRHLVRRRGQEARLRCSPMKGHSHVYWYRQLPEEGLKFMVYLQKENIIDESGMPKERFSAEFPKEGPSILRIQQVVRGDSAAYFCASSPRQGRPTDTQYFGPGTRLTVL.

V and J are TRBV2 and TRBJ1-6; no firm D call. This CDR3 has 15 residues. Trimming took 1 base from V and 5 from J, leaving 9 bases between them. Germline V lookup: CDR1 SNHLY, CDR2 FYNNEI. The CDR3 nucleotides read TGTGCCAGCAGTGAAGTGCCCGGGAATAATTCACCCCTCCACTTT. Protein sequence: CASSEVPGNNSPLHF.

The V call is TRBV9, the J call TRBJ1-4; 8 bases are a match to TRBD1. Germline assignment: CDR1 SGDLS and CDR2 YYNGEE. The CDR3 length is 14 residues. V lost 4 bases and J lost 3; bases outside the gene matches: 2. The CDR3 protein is CASSLQGANEKLFF. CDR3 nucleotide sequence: TGTGCCAGCAGCCTACAGGGGGCTAATGAAAAACTGTTTTTT.

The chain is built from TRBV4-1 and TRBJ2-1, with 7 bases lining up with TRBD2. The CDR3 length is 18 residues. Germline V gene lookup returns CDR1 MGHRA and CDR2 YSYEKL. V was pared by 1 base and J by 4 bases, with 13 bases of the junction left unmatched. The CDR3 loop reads CASSQVLNGAGAYNEQFF. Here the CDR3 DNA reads TGCGCCAGCAGCCAAGTTTTAAACGGGGCGGGAGCATACAATGAGCAGTTCTTC.

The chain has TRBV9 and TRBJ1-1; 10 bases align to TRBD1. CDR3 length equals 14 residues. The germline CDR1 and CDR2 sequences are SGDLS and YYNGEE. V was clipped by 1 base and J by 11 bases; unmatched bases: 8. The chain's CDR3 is CASSVRTDRGPAFF. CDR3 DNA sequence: TGTGCCAGCAGCGTAAGGACTGACAGGGGGCCTGCTTTCTTT.

CDR3 residues: CASSQGGLADSSYNEQFF. CDR3 bases: TGCGCCAGCAGCCAAGGGGGACTAGCGGACAGCTCCTACAATGAGCAGTTCTTC. The chain uses TRBV4-1 and TRBJ2-1; 11 nucleotides agree with TRBD2. Germline V gene data show CDR1 as MGHRA and CDR2 as YSYEKL. Trimming at V came to 1 base and at J to 0 bases, leaving 5 bases not matched to a gene. CDR3 length: 18 amino acids.

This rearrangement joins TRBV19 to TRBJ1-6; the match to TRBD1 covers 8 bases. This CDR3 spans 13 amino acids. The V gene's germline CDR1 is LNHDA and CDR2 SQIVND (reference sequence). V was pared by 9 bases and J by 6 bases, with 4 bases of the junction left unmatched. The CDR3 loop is CASRTGFNSPLHF. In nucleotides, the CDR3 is TGTGCCAGCCGGACAGGGTTTAATTCACCCCTCCACTTT. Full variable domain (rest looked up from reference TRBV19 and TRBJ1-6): DGGITQSPKYLFRKEGQNVTLSCEQNLNHDAMYWYRQDPGQGLRLIYYSQIVNDFQKGDIAEGYSVSREKKESFPLTVTSAQKNPTAFYLCASRTGFNSPLHFGNGTRLTVT.

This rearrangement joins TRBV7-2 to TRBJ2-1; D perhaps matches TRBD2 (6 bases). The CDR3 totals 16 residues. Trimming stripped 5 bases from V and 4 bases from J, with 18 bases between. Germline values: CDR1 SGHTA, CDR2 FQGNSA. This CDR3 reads CASSQKSGDSYNEQFF. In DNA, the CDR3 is TGTGCCAGCAGCCAAAAAAGTGGGGACTCTTACAATGAGCAGTTCTTC.

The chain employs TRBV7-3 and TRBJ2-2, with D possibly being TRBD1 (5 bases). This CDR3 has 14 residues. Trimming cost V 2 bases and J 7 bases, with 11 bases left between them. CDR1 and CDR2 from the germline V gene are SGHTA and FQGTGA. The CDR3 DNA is TGTGCCAGCAGCTTACAGGTCCAGGGCGGGGAGCTGTTTTTT. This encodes CASSLQVQGGELFF.